This record covers a single TCR beta chain. These data come from a study of blood T cell repertoires in COVID-19. Study context: The United States, Italy and Spain supplied acute and convalescent COVID-19 samples. PBMCs, B-cell-depleted T cells, or T cells were the source of the cDNA or gDNA that made up the material.

This CDR3 has 18 residues. The V end was cut by 0 bases, the J end by 0 bases, with 12 bases between. Germline lookup yields CDR1 MNHEY and CDR2 SVGEGT. Per the study methods: Reference gene primer amplification gave nucleated cell count estimates. Clones were sequenced by immunoSEQ multiplex PCR, and TCRdb holds only the in-frame ones, with some missing. The DNA was the basis for D and trimming; V, J and clone size are from that table. The sample consists of roughly 170,000 clones, less than 90% of them appearing once. Source material: peripheral blood. This TCR derives from a man in his 70s with active or convalescent COVID-19. J is TRBJ2-6 and V is TRBV6-2 or TRBV6-3; a possible D gene is TRBD2 (6 bases). The CDR3 sequence: CASSYSQGRRSGANVLTF. For the CDR3, the DNA is TGTGCCAGCAGTTACTCCCAAGGGAGGCGCTCTGGGGCCAACGTCCTGACTTTC.